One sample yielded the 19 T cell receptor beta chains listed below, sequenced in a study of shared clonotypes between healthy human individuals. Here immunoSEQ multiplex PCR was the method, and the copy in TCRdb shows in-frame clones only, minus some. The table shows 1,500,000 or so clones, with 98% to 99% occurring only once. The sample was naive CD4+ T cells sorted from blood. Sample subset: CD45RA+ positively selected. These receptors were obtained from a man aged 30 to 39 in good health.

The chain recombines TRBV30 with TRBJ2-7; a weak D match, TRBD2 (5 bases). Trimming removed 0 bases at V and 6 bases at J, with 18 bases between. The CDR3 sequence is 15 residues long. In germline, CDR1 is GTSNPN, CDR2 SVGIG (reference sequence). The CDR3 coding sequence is TGTGCCTGGAGTGTATTGACCGGAGGTCCGGGCGAGCAGTACTTC. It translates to CAWSVLTGGPGEQYF.

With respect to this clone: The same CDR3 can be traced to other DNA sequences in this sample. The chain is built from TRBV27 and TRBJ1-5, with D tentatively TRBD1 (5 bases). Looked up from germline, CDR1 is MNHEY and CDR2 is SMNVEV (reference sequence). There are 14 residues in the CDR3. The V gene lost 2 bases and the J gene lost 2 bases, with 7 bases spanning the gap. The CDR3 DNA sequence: TGTGCCAGCAGTTTAGTCAGGGGCAATCAGCCCCAGCATTTT. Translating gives CASSLVRGNQPQHF.

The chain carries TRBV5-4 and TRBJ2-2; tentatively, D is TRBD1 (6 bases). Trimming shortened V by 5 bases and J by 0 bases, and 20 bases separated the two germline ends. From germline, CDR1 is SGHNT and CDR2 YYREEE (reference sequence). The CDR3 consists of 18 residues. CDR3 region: CASSLPSTGTSNTGELFF. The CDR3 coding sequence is TGTGCCAGCAGTTTACCCTCAACCGGGACATCGAACACCGGGGAGCTGTTTTTT.

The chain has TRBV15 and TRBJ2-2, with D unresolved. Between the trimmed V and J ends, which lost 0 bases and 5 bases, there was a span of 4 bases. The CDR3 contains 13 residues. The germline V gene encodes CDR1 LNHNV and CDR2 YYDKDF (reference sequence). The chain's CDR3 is CATSRDVTGELFF. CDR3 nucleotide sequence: TGTGCCACCAGCAGAGATGTAACCGGGGAGCTGTTTTTT.

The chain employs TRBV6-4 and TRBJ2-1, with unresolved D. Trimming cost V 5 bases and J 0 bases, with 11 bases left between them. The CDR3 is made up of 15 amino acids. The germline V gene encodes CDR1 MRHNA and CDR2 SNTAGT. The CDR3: CASSLDGSSYNEQFF. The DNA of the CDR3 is TGTGCCAGCAGTTTGGACGGCAGCTCCTACAATGAGCAGTTCTTC.

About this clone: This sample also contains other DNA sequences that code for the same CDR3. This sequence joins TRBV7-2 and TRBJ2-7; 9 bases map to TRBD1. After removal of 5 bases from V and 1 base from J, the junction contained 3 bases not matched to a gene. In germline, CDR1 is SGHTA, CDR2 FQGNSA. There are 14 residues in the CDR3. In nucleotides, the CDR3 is TGTGCCAGCAGCGCGGGACAGGGTTCCTACGAGCAGTACTTC. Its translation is CASSAGQGSYEQYF.

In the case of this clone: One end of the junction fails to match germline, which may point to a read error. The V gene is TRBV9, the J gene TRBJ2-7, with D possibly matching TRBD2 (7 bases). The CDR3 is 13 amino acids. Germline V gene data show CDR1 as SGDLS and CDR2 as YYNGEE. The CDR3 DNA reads TGTGCCAGCAGCGTATCTAGGGGGGGAGCTGTGCACTTC. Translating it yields CASSVSRGGAVHF.

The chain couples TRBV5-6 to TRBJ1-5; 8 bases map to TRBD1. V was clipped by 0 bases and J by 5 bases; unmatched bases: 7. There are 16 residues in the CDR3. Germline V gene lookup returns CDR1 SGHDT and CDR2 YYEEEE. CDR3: CASSLGARGRDQPQHF. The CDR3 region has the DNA TGTGCCAGCAGCTTGGGGGCCAGGGGGCGAGATCAGCCCCAGCATTTT.

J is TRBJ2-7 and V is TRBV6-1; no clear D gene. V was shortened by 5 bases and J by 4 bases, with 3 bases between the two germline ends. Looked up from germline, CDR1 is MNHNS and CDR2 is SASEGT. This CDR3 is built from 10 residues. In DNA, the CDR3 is TGTGCCAGCAGTATTTACGAGCAGTACTTC. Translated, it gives CASSIYEQYF.

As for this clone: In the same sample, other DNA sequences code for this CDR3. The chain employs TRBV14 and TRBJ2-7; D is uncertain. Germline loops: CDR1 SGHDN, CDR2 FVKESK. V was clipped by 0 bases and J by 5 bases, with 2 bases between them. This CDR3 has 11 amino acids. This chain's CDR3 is CASSQDHEQYF. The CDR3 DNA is TGTGCCAGCAGCCAAGACCACGAGCAGTACTTC.

CDR3: CASSPGPADTQYF. The CDR3 DNA reads as TGTGCCAGCAGCCCGGGACCGGCGGATACGCAGTATTTT. The chain carries TRBV7-9 and TRBJ2-3; D is tentatively TRBD1 or TRBD2 (5 bases each). Germline CDR1 SEHNR, CDR2 FQNEAQ (reference sequence). The CDR3 has 13 residues. The ends were cut back, 5 bases at V and 6 bases at J, with 12 bases in the middle.

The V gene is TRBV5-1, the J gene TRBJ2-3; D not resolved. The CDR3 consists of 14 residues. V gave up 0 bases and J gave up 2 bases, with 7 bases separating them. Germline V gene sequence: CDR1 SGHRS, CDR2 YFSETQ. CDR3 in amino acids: CASSLAHLTDTQYF. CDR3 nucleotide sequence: TGCGCCAGCAGCTTGGCTCACCTCACAGATACGCAGTATTTT.

CDR3 sequence reads: CASRSSYPRDYTDTQYF. The CDR3 DNA reads as TGTGCCAGCAGGTCTTCTTACCCCCGGGACTACACAGATACGCAGTATTTT. The chain links TRBV27 to TRBJ2-3; TRBD2 matches 7 bases. The CDR3 consists of 17 residues. The ends lost 6 bases at V and 2 bases at J; junction bases unmatched: 14. Germline CDR1 is MNHEY and CDR2 is SMNVEV (reference sequence).

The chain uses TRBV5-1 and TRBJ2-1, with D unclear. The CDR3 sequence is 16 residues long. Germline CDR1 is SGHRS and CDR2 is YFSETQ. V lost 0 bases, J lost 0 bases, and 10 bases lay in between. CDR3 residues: CASSLAGGPSYNEQFF. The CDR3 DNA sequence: TGCGCCAGCAGCTTGGCTGGCGGCCCCTCCTACAATGAGCAGTTCTTC.

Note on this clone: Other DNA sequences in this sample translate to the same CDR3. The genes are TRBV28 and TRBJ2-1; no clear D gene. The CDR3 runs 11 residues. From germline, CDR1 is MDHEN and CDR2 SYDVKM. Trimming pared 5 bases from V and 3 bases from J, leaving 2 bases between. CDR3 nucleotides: TGTGCCAGCAGTCTCTACAATGAGCAGTTCTTC. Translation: CASSLYNEQFF.

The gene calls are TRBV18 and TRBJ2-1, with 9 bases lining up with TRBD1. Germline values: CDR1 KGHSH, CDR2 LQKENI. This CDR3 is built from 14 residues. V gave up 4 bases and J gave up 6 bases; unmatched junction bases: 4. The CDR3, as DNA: TGTGCCAGCTCACTCAGACAGGGGGGCAATGAGCAGTTCTTC. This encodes CASSLRQGGNEQFF.

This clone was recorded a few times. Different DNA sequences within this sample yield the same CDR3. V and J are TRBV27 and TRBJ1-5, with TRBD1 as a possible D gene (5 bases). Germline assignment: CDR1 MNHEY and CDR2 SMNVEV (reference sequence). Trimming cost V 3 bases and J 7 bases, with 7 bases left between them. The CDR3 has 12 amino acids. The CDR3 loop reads CASSFRGQPQHF. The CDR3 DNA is TGTGCCAGCAGTTTTAGGGGCCAGCCCCAGCATTTT.

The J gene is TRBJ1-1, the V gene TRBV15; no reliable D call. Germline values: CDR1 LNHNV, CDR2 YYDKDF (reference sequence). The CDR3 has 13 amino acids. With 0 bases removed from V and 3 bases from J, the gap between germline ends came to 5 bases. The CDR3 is CATSRDIDTEAFF. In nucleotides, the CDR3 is TGTGCCACCAGCAGAGATATCGACACTGAAGCTTTCTTT.

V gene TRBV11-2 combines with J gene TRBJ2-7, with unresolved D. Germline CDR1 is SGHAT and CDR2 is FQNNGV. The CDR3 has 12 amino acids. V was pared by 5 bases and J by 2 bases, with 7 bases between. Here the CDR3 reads CASSPNAYEQYF. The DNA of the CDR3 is TGTGCCAGCAGCCCGAACGCCTACGAGCAGTACTTC.